This is a list of T cell receptor beta chains from one sample in a study of response to subunit inactivated influenza vaccine. A single record per CDR3 protein comes from TCRdb applying MiXCR to the RT-PCR reads. The sample consists of about 700,000 distinct CDR3 sequences, about 15% of them appearing once. Specimen: PBMCs from blood, collected 14 to 15 days before vaccination. Receptor source: a man aged 50 to 59 who received an inactivated influenza vaccine. CDR3s include the opening cysteine and the closing phenylalanine or tryptophan. Each record gives: J gene, V gene, clone size, D gene, CDR3 protein, CDR3 DNA. A D gene is named only where the DNA matches it firmly. Clone size appears in some rows only: once, few, many, or a class for an expanded clone.

TRBJ1-2,TRBV5-1,few,NA,CASSLVPPGPHYGYTF,TGCGCCAGCAGCTTGGTGCCGCCGGGGCCTCACTATGGCTACACCTTC
TRBJ2-7,TRBV12-3/TRBV12-4,NA,NA,CASSFGQSQSYEQYF,TGTGCCAGCAGTTTCGGGCAGAGCCAATCCTACGAGCAGTACTTC
TRBJ2-3,TRBV6-1,many,NA,CASSRPLRSGTSTDTQYF,TGTGCCAGCAGTCGCCCCCTAAGGAGTGGGACTAGCACAGATACGCAGTATTTT
TRBJ2-3,TRBV11-2,few,TRBD2,CASSSRTSGELDTQYF,TGTGCCAGCAGCTCTAGGACTAGCGGGGAGTTAGATACGCAGTATTTT
TRBJ1-1,TRBV5-1,few,NA,CASGLGFMNTEAFF,TGCGCCAGTGGCTTGGGGTTTATGAACACTGAAGCTTTCTTT
TRBJ1-1,TRBV3-1,NA,NA,CASSQGFGPSTEAFF,TGTGCCAGCAGCCAAGGTTTTGGCCCCAGCACTGAAGCTTTCTTT
TRBJ2-1,TRBV9,NA,NA,CASSVESGGNEQFF,TGTGCCAGCAGCGTAGAGAGTGGGGGGAATGAGCAGTTCTTC
TRBJ2-1,TRBV10-3,NA,NA,CAISSPSSYNEQFF,TGTGCCATCAGTTCTCCCAGCTCCTACAATGAGCAGTTCTTC
TRBJ1-1,TRBV6-5,NA,NA,CASSYRQGLDAFF,TGTGCCAGCAGTTACCGCCAGGGGCTAGACGCTTTCTTT
TRBJ2-7,TRBV6-1,few,TRBD2,CASTRTSGAEQYF,TGTGCCAGCACCAGGACTAGCGGGGCAGAGCAGTACTTC
TRBJ2-1,TRBV5-1,many,NA,CASSLAGRNNEQFF,TGCGCCAGCAGCTTGGCAGGCCGAAACAATGAGCAGTTCTTC
TRBJ2-5,TRBV29-1,NA,NA,CSVERRTQETQYF,TGCAGCGTTGAGCGTCGGACTCAAGAGACCCAGTACTTC
TRBJ2-2,TRBV12-3/TRBV12-4,many,NA,CASSPTDRPNTGELFF,TGTGCCAGCAGTCCAACAGACAGGCCGAACACCGGGGAGCTGTTTTTT
TRBJ1-4,TRBV7-9,NA,NA,CASSPQEVRLKEKLFF,TGTGCCAGCAGCCCCCAGGAGGTCAGGTTGAAAGAAAAACTGTTTTTT
TRBJ2-3,TRBV18,NA,NA,CASSPGSVDTQYF,TGTGCCAGCTCACCCGGGTCTGTGGATACGCAGTATTTT
TRBJ1-1,TRBV12-3/TRBV12-4,few,TRBD1,CASSFQGAGTEAFF,TGTGCCAGCAGTTTTCAGGGGGCTGGCACTGAAGCTTTCTTT
TRBJ1-4,TRBV3-1,few,NA,CASSLGVLREKLFF,TGTGCCAGCAGCCTCGGGGTACTTCGGGAAAAACTGTTTTTT
TRBJ2-1,TRBV7-2,NA,NA,CASSLAVSAGSYNEQFF,TGTGCCAGCAGCTTAGCTGTATCGGCGGGGTCCTACAATGAGCAGTTCTTC